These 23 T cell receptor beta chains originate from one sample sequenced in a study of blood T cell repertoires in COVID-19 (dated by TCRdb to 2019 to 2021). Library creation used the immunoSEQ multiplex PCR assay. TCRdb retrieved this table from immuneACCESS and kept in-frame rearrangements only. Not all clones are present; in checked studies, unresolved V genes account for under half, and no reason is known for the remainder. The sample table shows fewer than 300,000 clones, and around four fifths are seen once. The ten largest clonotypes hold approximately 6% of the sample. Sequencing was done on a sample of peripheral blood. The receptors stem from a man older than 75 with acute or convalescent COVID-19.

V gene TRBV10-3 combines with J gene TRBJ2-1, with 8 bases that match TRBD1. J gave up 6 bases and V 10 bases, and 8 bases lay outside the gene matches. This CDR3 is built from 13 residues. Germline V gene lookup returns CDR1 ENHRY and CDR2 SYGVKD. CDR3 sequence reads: CATRTGTGNEQFF. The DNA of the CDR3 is TGTGCCACCCGGACAGGGACAGGCAATGAGCAGTTCTTC.

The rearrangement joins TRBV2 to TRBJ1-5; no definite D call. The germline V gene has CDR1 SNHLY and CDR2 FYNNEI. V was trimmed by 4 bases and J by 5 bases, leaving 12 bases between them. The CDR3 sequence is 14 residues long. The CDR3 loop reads CASSGTARYQPQHF. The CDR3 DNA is TGTGCCAGCAGTGGGACTGCGAGATATCAGCCCCAGCATTTT. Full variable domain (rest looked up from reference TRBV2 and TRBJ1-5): EPEVTQTPSHQVTQMGQEVILRCVPISNHLYFYWYRQILGQKVEFLVSFYNNEISEKSEIFDDQFSVERPDGSNFTLKIRSTKLEDSAMYFCASSGTARYQPQHFGDGTRLSIL.

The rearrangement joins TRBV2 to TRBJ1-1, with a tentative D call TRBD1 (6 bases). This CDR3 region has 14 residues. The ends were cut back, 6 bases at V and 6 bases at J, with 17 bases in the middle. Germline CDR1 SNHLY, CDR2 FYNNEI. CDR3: CASRKTGRKAEAFF. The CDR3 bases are TGTGCCAGCAGAAAAACAGGGAGAAAGGCTGAAGCTTTCTTT.

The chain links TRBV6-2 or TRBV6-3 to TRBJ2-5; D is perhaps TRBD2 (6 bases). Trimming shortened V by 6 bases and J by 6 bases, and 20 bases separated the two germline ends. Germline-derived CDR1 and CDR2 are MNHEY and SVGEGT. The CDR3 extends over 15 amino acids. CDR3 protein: CASSTTKGGWKTQYF. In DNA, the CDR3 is TGTGCCAGCAGCACCACCAAGGGAGGCTGGAAGACCCAGTACTTC.

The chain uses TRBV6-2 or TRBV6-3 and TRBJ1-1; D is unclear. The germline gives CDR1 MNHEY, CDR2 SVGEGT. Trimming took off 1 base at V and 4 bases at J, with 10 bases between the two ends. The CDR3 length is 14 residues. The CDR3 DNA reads TGTGCCAGCAGTTACTTCGGGGTTTCCACTGAAGCTTTCTTT. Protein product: CASSYFGVSTEAFF.

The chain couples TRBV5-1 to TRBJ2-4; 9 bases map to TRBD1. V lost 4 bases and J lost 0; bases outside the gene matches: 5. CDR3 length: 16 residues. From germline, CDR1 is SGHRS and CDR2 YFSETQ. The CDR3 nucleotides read TGCGCCAGCAGCCCGGGACAGGGAGAAGCCAAAAACATTCAGTACTTC. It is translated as CASSPGQGEAKNIQYF. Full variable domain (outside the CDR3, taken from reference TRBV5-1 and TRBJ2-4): KAGVTQTPRYLIKTRGQQVTLSCSPISGHRSVSWYQQTPGQGLQFLFEYFSETQRNKGNFPGRFSGRQFSNSRSEMNVSTLELGDSALYLCASSPGQGEAKNIQYFGAGTRLSVL.

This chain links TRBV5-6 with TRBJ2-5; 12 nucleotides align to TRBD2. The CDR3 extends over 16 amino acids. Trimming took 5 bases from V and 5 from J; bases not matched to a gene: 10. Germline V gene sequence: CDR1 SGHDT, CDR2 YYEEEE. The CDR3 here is CASSSETSGSLETQYF. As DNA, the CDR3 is TGTGCCAGCAGTTCCGAGACTAGCGGGAGTTTGGAGACCCAGTACTTC.

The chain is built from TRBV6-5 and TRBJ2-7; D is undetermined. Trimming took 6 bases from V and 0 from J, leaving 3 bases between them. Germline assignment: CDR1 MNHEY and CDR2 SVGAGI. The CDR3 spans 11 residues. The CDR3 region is CASSISYEQYF. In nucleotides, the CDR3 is TGTGCCAGCAGCATCTCCTACGAGCAGTACTTC.

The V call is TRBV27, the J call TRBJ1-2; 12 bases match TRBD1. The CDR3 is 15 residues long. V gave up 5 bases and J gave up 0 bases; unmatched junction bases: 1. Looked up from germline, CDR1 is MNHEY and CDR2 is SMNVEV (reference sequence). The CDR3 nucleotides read TGTGCCAGCAGTCGGGACAGGGGGCCTAACTATGGCTACACCTTC. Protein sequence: CASSRDRGPNYGYTF.

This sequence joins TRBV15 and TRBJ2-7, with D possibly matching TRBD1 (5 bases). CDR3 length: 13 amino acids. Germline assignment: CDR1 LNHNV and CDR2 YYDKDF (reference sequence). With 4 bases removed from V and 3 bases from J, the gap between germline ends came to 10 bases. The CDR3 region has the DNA TGTGCCACCAGCACCCCCGACAGCTACGAGCAGTACTTC. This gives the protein CATSTPDSYEQYF.

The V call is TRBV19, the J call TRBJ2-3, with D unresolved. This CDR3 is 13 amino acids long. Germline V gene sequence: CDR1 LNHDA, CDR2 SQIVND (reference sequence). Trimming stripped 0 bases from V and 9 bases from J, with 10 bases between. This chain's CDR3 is CASSIELAETQYF. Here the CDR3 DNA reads TGTGCCAGTAGTATAGAGCTTGCGGAGACGCAGTATTTT.

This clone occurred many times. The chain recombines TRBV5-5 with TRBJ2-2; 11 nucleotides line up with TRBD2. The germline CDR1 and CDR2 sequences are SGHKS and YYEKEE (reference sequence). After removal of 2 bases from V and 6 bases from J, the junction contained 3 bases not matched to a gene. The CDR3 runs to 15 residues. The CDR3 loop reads CASSFSGGASGELFF. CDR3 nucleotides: TGTGCCAGCAGCTTTAGCGGGGGGGCGTCCGGGGAGCTGTTTTTT.

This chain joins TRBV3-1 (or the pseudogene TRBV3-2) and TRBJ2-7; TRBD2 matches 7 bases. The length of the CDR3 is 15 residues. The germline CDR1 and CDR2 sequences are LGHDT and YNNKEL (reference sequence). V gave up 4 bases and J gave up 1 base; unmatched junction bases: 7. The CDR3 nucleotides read TGTGCCAGCAGCCCCTTTCTAGCGGCTTCCTACGAGCAGTACTTC. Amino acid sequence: CASSPFLAASYEQYF.

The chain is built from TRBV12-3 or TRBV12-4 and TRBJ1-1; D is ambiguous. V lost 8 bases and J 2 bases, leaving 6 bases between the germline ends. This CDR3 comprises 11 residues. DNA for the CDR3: TGTGCCAGCGGACTCAACACTGAAGCTTTCTTT. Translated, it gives CASGLNTEAFF.

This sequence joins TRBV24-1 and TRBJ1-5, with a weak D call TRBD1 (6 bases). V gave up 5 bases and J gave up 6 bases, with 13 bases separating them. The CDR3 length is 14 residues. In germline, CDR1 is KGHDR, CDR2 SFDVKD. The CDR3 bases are TGTGCCACCAGTGCCAAACAGGGAACTCAGCCCCAGCATTTT. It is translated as CATSAKQGTQPQHF.

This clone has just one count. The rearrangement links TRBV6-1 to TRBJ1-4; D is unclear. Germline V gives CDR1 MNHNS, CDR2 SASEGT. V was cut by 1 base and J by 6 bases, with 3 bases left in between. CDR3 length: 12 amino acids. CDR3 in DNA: TGTGCCAGCAGTGAAGTATATGAAAAACTGTTTTTT. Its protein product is CASSEVYEKLFF.

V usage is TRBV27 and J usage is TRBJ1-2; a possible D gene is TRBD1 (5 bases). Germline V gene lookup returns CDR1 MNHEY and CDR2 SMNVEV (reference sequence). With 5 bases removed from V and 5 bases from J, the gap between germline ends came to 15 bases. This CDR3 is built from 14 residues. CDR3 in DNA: TGTGCCAGCAGTATCCGGGCCCAGGGATATGGCTACACCTTC. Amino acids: CASSIRAQGYGYTF.

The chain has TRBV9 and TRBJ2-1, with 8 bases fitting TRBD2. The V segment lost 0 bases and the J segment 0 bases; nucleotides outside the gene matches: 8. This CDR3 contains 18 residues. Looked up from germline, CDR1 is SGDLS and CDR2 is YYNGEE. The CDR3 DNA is TGTGCCAGCAGCGTAGTCTCCTCGGGGGGGAGCTCCTACAATGAGCAGTTCTTC. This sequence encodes CASSVVSSGGSSYNEQFF.

CDR3 sequence reads: CANSGQGSNYGYTF. The CDR3 DNA follows: TGTGCCAACTCGGGACAGGGGAGTAACTATGGCTACACCTTC. This chain connects TRBV10-3 to TRBJ1-2, with TRBD1 identical over 10 bases. Looked up from germline, CDR1 is ENHRY and CDR2 is SYGVKD. CDR3 size: 14 residues. The J segment lost 1 base and the V segment lost 10 bases, leaving 6 bases of the junction unmatched.

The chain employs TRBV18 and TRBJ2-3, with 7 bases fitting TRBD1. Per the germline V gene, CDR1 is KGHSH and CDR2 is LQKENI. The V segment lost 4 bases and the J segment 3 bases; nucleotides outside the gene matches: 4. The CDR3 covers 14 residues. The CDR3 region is CASSQGGHTDTQYF. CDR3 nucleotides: TGTGCCAGCTCACAAGGGGGCCATACAGATACGCAGTATTTT.

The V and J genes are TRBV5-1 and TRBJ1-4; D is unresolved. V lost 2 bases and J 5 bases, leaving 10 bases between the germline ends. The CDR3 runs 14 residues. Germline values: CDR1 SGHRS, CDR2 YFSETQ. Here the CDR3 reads CASSFLTGNEKLFF. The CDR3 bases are TGCGCCAGCAGCTTCCTGACGGGAAATGAAAAACTGTTTTTT.

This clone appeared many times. The CDR3 here is CATLGFPGANVLTF. In nucleotides, the CDR3 is TGTGCCACCCTAGGATTCCCTGGGGCCAACGTCCTGACTTTC. The rearrangement uses TRBV28 and TRBJ2-6, with D uncertain. V was cut by 10 bases and J by 2 bases, with 12 bases left in between. This CDR3 has 14 amino acids. Germline loops: CDR1 MDHEN, CDR2 SYDVKM. The complete variable domain, with remaining parts taken from reference TRBV28 and TRBJ2-6, reads DVKVTQSSRYLVKRTGEKVFLECVQDMDHENMFWYRQDPGLGLRLIYFSYDVKMKEKGDIPEGYSVSREKKERFSLILESASTNQTSMYLCATLGFPGANVLTFGAGSRLTVL.

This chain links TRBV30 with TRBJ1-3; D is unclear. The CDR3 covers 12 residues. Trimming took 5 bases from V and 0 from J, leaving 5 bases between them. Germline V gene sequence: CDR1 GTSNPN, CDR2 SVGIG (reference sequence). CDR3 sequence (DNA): TGTGCCTGGGGTATCTCTGGAAACACCATATATTTT. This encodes CAWGISGNTIYF.